This TCR beta chain was observed in a study of T cell responses to AZD1222 COVID-19 vaccine. Study outcomes and limitations: All repertoire sampling was performed exclusively after the peak T cell response. Spike-wide vaccine-associated CD4 TCRs dominated at 160-218 and 743-854.

From germline, CDR1 is LNHDA and CDR2 SQIVND (reference sequence). V was clipped by 5 bases and J by 3 bases; unmatched bases: 14. The CDR3 extends over 17 amino acids. Concerning this clone: What it recognizes is unknown.

Libraries were prepared by immunoSEQ multiplex PCR; TCRdb keeps only in-frame clonotypes and omits some of them. The repertoire holds about 160,000 clones, with 75% to 95% as singletons. The J gene is TRBJ2-3, the V gene TRBV19; 7 bases agree with TRBD1. The material was peripheral blood, obtained on day 0 of AZD1222 vaccination. This receptor was taken from an adult in good health. The CDR3 here is CASSVALDRVSTDTQYF. CDR3 in DNA: TGTGCCAGTAGTGTAGCCCTTGACAGGGTTTCGACAGATACGCAGTATTTT. Supplemented by reference TRBV19 and TRBJ2-3, the full variable domain reads DGGITQSPKYLFRKEGQNVTLSCEQNLNHDAMYWYRQDPGQGLRLIYYSQIVNDFQKGDIAEGYSVSREKKESFPLTVTSAQKNPTAFYLCASSVALDRVSTDTQYFGPGTRLTVL.